In this sample, the clone carrying this TCR beta chain turned up a few times. Its target is not known. 13 Jbeta primers and 60 Vbeta primers were used for the PCR. Produced via immunoSEQ multiplex PCR; TCRdb's table is partial and in-frame only. The sample carries 130,000 or so clones, 6.5% to 9.5% recorded once. This sample was included in a study of cytomegalovirus exposure and HLA in healthy donors. Study-level background: For the roughly 400 genotyped donors, about 81% fell within the Caucasian-associated ancestry cluster.

With 5 bases removed from V and 2 bases from J, the gap between germline ends came to 13 bases. Germline values: CDR1 SNHLY, CDR2 FYNNEI. This CDR3 contains 15 residues. Study results and limitations: Upon later analysis, TCR association rates were observed to vary by HLA locus, being highest for DRB1 and lowest for HLA-C. In a later analysis, the majority of CMV-associated beta chains seemingly showed HLA restriction. Judged likely to be a sequencing artifact was a cluster of highly shared sequence variants.

This sequence was found in a man between 40 and 49 years old in good health and CMV-seronegative. The V and J genes are TRBV2 and TRBJ1-5; no reliable D call. Sequenced input: PBMCs. CDR3 amino acids: CASSFFGMGNQPQHF. CDR3 coding DNA: TGTGCCAGCAGTTTTTTCGGGATGGGCAATCAGCCCCAGCATTTT.